The 29 T cell receptor beta chains below were found in one sample sequenced in a study of Ad26.COV2.S vaccination and SARS-CoV-2 variants. Profiled with immunoSEQ multiplex PCR; TCRdb holds only in-frame clones, not every one. This repertoire shows approximately 400,000 clones, around 83% found once; its top ten account for roughly 3.1%. The treatment here: roughly 20 received Ad26.COV2.S at low or high dose, single or two shots; roughly five received placebo; per-sample allocation not given. Samples came from day 63 after the first vaccine or placebo injection. Source: peripheral blood, taken in a trial of Ad26.COV2.S vaccine versus placebo. Receptors originate from a person between 18 and 65 years old who received the Ad26.COV2.S COVID-19 vaccine or a placebo.

The genes are TRBV6-5 and TRBJ2-5, with a weak D call TRBD1 (6 bases). The germline gives CDR1 MNHEY, CDR2 SVGAGI. This CDR3 spans 14 amino acids. Trimming took off 3 bases at V and 0 bases at J, with 8 bases between the two ends. The CDR3 protein is CASSYYRDQETQYF. The CDR3 coding sequence is TGTGCCAGCAGTTATTACAGGGACCAAGAGACCCAGTACTTC.

V gene TRBV5-4 combines with J gene TRBJ1-3; a possible D gene is TRBD1 (5 bases). Germline V CDR1 and CDR2: SGHNT, YYREEE (reference sequence). Trimming pared 2 bases from V and 4 bases from J, leaving 10 bases between. The CDR3 totals 14 residues. CDR3 nucleotide sequence: TGTGCCAGCAGCTTATCAGGGTACGGAAACACCATATATTTT. This sequence encodes CASSLSGYGNTIYF.

The chain joins TRBV5-6 to TRBJ1-4; D is ambiguous. The length of the CDR3 is 14 residues. Germline V gene sequence: CDR1 SGHDT, CDR2 YYEEEE. The ends were cut back, 0 bases at V and 8 bases at J, with 11 bases in the middle. CDR3 in amino acids: CASSLVRSGEKLFF. The DNA for the CDR3 is TGTGCCAGCAGCTTGGTTAGGAGTGGAGAAAAACTGTTTTTT.

J is TRBJ2-7 and V is TRBV5-4, with D possibly TRBD2 on 6 matching bases. Germline values: CDR1 SGHNT, CDR2 YYREEE (reference sequence). This CDR3 contains 14 residues. Trimming took 4 bases from V and 2 from J, leaving 13 bases between them. DNA of the CDR3: TGTGCCAGCAGCCTCGTGGGCGGGACCTACGAGCAGTACTTC. It codes for CASSLVGGTYEQYF.

This chain links TRBV19 with TRBJ2-2, with D perhaps assigned TRBD1 or TRBD2 (5 bases each). This CDR3 is built from 15 residues. Trimming shortened V by 2 bases and J by 5 bases, and 12 bases separated the two germline ends. Looked up from germline, CDR1 is LNHDA and CDR2 is SQIVND (reference sequence). In DNA form, the CDR3 reads TGTGCCAGTAGTATACCTTCAGGGAGTACCGGGGAGCTGTTTTTT. Protein: CASSIPSGSTGELFF.

V is TRBV5-1 and J is TRBJ2-5; D tentatively reads TRBD1 or TRBD2 (5 bases each). Per the germline V gene, CDR1 is SGHRS and CDR2 is YFSETQ. V was shortened by 4 bases and J by 2 bases, with 12 bases between the two germline ends. The CDR3 consists of 14 residues. CDR3 coding DNA: TGCGCCAGCAGCCCCGGGACCGTGCAAGAGACCCAGTACTTC. Translating gives CASSPGTVQETQYF.

The V and J genes are TRBV27 and TRBJ2-7; 7 nucleotides match TRBD1. The CDR3 has 13 residues. V lost 0 bases, J lost 5 bases, and 1 base stayed unmatched. Germline CDR1 and CDR2: MNHEY and SMNVEV (reference sequence). In DNA form, the CDR3 reads TGTGCCAGCAGTTTATCCAGGGGGAACGAGCAGTACTTC. Translated: CASSLSRGNEQYF.

The chain has TRBV5-6 and TRBJ1-1; D might be TRBD1 (5 bases). The germline CDR1 and CDR2 sequences are SGHDT and YYEEEE. Trimming took off 0 bases at V and 3 bases at J, with 12 bases between the two ends. The CDR3 is 15 amino acids. The CDR3 region has the DNA TGTGCCAGCAGCTTGGCCGCGGGGCGACACACTGAAGCTTTCTTT. Translated: CASSLAAGRHTEAFF.

The V gene is TRBV12-3 or TRBV12-4, the J gene TRBJ1-1; 7 bases are shared with TRBD1. This CDR3 region has 13 residues. Unmatched junction bases numbered 6, after V lost 5 bases and J lost 6 bases. CDR3 DNA: TGTGCCAGCAGTGTGGGACAGCGCGCTGAAGCTTTCTTT. Amino acid sequence: CASSVGQRAEAFF.

The rearrangement uses TRBV6-6 and TRBJ2-5, with a weak D call TRBD1 (5 bases). The V and J ends lost 1 base and 2 bases respectively, with 11 bases between them. Germline V CDR1 and CDR2: MNHNY, SVGAGI (reference sequence). This CDR3 has 15 amino acids. The CDR3, as DNA: TGTGCCAGCAGTTACTTCCAGGGCCTTCAAGAGACCCAGTACTTC. The encoded protein is CASSYFQGLQETQYF.

This clone appeared a few times. Other DNA variants within this sample encode the same CDR3. The V gene is TRBV15, the J gene TRBJ2-3; D uncertain. This CDR3 contains 12 residues. Deletions cut 0 bases from V and 6 bases from J, with 4 bases between. CDR1 is LNHNV and CDR2 is YYDKDF in the germline V gene (reference sequence). This CDR3 is CATSRDRDTQYF. DNA for the CDR3: TGTGCCACCAGCAGAGATCGGGATACGCAGTATTTT.

As for this clone: Other nucleotide sequences in the sample specify the same CDR3. The V call is TRBV27, the J call TRBJ2-5, with D uncertain. This CDR3 is built from 11 residues. Germline-derived CDR1 and CDR2 are MNHEY and SMNVEV (reference sequence). V lost 5 bases and J lost 4, with 5 bases in between. The CDR3 region has the DNA TGTGCCAGCAGTCTCGGAGAGACCCAGTACTTC. It translates to CASSLGETQYF.

J is TRBJ2-1 and V is TRBV11-2; D unresolved. Germline V lookup: CDR1 SGHAT, CDR2 FQNNGV. The germline V and J ends were trimmed by 1 base and 9 bases, with 7 bases remaining between them. The CDR3 has 12 amino acids. CDR3 in DNA: TGTGCCAGCAGCTTAGGACGATCTGAGCAGTTCTTC. Its protein is CASSLGRSEQFF.

In nucleotides, the CDR3 is TGTGCCAGCAGTGAATTCGAGAGTATTTTTAACTATGGCTACACCTTC. Its protein is CASSEFESIFNYGYTF. The genes are TRBV25-1 and TRBJ1-2; D gene unclear. From germline, CDR1 is MGHDK and CDR2 SYGVNS. Trimming cost V 1 base and J 1 base, with 13 bases left between them. The CDR3 covers 16 residues.

V is TRBV5-1 and J is TRBJ2-4; 7 nucleotides match TRBD2. This CDR3 contains 14 residues. In germline, CDR1 is SGHRS, CDR2 YFSETQ. V dropped 2 bases and J dropped 6; count of bases not matched to a gene: 5. CDR3 coding DNA: TGCGCCAGCAGCTTTGAAGCGGGATCAAACATTCAGTACTTC. It specifies CASSFEAGSNIQYF.

The rearrangement joins TRBV6-2 or TRBV6-3 to TRBJ2-7; the D gene is possibly TRBD2 (6 bases). The germline gives CDR1 MNHEY, CDR2 SVGEGT. Deletions cut 0 bases from V and 1 base from J, with 10 bases between. The CDR3 covers 15 residues. CDR3 nucleotide sequence: TGTGCCAGCAGTTACTCGCCGGGGGAGTCCTACGAGCAGTACTTC. Amino acids: CASSYSPGESYEQYF.

This clone was detected once. This chain uses TRBV25-1 with TRBJ1-3; possible D gene TRBD1, 5 bases. V dropped 8 bases and J dropped 0 bases, with 14 bases sitting between them. The CDR3 sequence is 15 residues long. The germline gives CDR1 MGHDK, CDR2 SYGVNS. As DNA, the CDR3 is TGTGCCAGCCATGGGACCGACTTCTCTGGAAACACCATATATTTT. Translating it yields CASHGTDFSGNTIYF.

The rearrangement joins TRBV6-2 or TRBV6-3 to TRBJ2-5; the match to TRBD1 covers 9 bases. V gave up 2 bases and J gave up 1 base; unmatched junction bases: 8. This CDR3 has 17 residues. The germline gives CDR1 MNHEY, CDR2 SVGEGT. The CDR3 reads CASSYIRGQGRQETQYF. The CDR3 DNA sequence: TGTGCCAGCAGTTACATAAGGGGACAGGGCCGCCAAGAGACCCAGTACTTC.

This clone appeared a few times. V usage is TRBV29-1 and J usage is TRBJ2-1; 7 bases align to TRBD2. Germline CDR1 is SQVTM and CDR2 is ANQGSEA. The CDR3 length is 15 residues. Losses at the gene ends were 6 bases for V and 4 bases for J; bases not matched to a gene: 12. The CDR3 coding sequence is TGCAGCGTCGCGGGGGAGGGTAATCGTTACAATGAGCAGTTCTTC. Its protein is CSVAGEGNRYNEQFF.

The chain recombines TRBV30 with TRBJ1-1; D is uncertain. CDR1 GTSNPN and CDR2 SVGIG come from the germline V gene (reference sequence). This CDR3 is built from 14 residues. Trimming took 2 bases from V and 1 from J, leaving 11 bases between them. CDR3 protein: CAWSIRRSNTEAFF. CDR3 sequence (DNA): TGTGCCTGGAGTATCAGGAGATCGAACACTGAAGCTTTCTTT. Using reference TRBV30 and TRBJ1-1 for the parts outside the CDR3, the full variable domain is SQTIHQWPATLVQPVGSPLSLECTVEGTSNPNLYWYRQAAGRGLQLLFYSVGIGQISSEVPQNLSASRPQDRQFILSSKKLLLSDSGFYLCAWSIRRSNTEAFFGQGTRLTVV.

This chain connects TRBV6-5 to TRBJ1-1; D is ambiguous. V lost 2 bases and J lost 1, with 8 bases in between. The CDR3 contains 14 residues. Germline values: CDR1 MNHEY, CDR2 SVGAGI. CDR3 protein: CASSYSAGNTEAFF. The CDR3, as DNA: TGTGCCAGCAGTTACAGCGCAGGGAACACTGAAGCTTTCTTT.

V usage is TRBV10-3 and J usage is TRBJ1-1; TRBD1 matches at 10 bases. The CDR3 is 15 amino acids. The trim removed 2 bases at V and 5 bases at J, leaving 5 bases unmatched. Germline V gene sequence: CDR1 ENHRY, CDR2 SYGVKD. The CDR3 DNA follows: TGTGCCATCAGTGAGGGGGGACAGGGGTATACTGAAGCTTTCTTT. The encoded protein is CAISEGGQGYTEAFF.

This clone was counted between two and nine times. The chain employs TRBV5-5 and TRBJ2-1; D unresolved. This CDR3 has 13 amino acids. The V end was cut by 2 bases, the J end by 9 bases, with 12 bases between. Germline V gene lookup returns CDR1 SGHKS and CDR2 YYEKEE (reference sequence). This CDR3 is CASSFPPGREQFF. The CDR3 nucleotides are TGTGCCAGCAGCTTCCCACCTGGACGTGAGCAGTTCTTC.

The J gene is TRBJ2-3, the V gene TRBV13, with 7 nucleotides matching TRBD2. From germline, CDR1 is PRHDT and CDR2 FYEKMQ (reference sequence). Trimming cost V 3 bases and J 5 bases; bases outside gene matches: 5. The CDR3 is made up of 14 amino acids. The CDR3 loop reads CASSLGGRVDTQYF. CDR3 nucleotides: TGTGCCAGCAGCTTGGGTGGGAGGGTAGATACGCAGTATTTT. Combining the CDR3 with reference TRBV13 and TRBJ2-3 gives the whole variable domain AAGVIQSPRHLIKEKRETATLKCYPIPRHDTVYWYQQGPGQDPQFLISFYEKMQSDKGSIPDRFSAQQFSDYHSELNMSSLELGDSALYFCASSLGGRVDTQYFGPGTRLTVL.

The rearrangement links TRBV2 to TRBJ2-1; D not certain. The CDR3 runs 13 residues. Trimming shortened V by 7 bases and J by 6 bases, and 13 bases separated the two germline ends. The germline V gene has CDR1 SNHLY and CDR2 FYNNEI. The CDR3 coding sequence is TGTGCCAGCAATAACATGGACGTCAATGAGCAGTTCTTC. Translated, it gives CASNNMDVNEQFF. The full variable domain, its missing parts supplied by reference TRBV2 and TRBJ2-1, is EPEVTQTPSHQVTQMGQEVILRCVPISNHLYFYWYRQILGQKVEFLVSFYNNEISEKSEIFDDQFSVERPDGSNFTLKIRSTKLEDSAMYFCASNNMDVNEQFFGPGTRLTVL.

This clone was observed a handful of times. This sequence joins TRBV6-5 and TRBJ2-1; a possible D gene is TRBD2 (5 bases). Trimming left V 7 bases short and J 5 bases short, with 15 bases between. CDR3 length: 14 amino acids. Germline V gene lookup returns CDR1 MNHEY and CDR2 SVGAGI. CDR3 sequence: CASTLASWDNEQFF. CDR3 bases: TGTGCCAGCACCCTGGCTAGCTGGGACAATGAGCAGTTCTTC.

The chain is built from TRBV27 and TRBJ2-3; possibly TRBD1 or TRBD2 for D (6 bases each). V was shortened by 7 bases and J by 8 bases, with 25 bases between the two germline ends. This CDR3 is 16 amino acids long. Germline values: CDR1 MNHEY, CDR2 SMNVEV (reference sequence). The CDR3 loop reads CASKGERESSLATQYF. In DNA form, the CDR3 reads TGTGCCAGCAAGGGGGAACGGGAGAGTTCCCTCGCTACGCAGTATTTT.

This chain links TRBV29-1 with TRBJ2-7, with a weak D call TRBD1 (6 bases). The CDR3 covers 14 residues. CDR1 is SQVTM and CDR2 is ANQGSEA in the germline V gene. Trimming removed 6 bases from V and 3 bases from J, with 18 bases in between. The CDR3 nucleotides read TGCAGCGTACAAAGTTTACAGGGTAGCTACGAGCAGTACTTC. Translation: CSVQSLQGSYEQYF.

The chain uses TRBV2 and TRBJ2-5, with D possibly matching TRBD2 (5 bases). CDR1 is SNHLY and CDR2 is FYNNEI in the germline V gene. V gave up 6 bases and J gave up 5 bases, with 10 bases separating them. The CDR3 runs to 12 residues. CDR3 nucleotide sequence: TGTGCCAGCAGCCCGGGGTCCGAGACCCAGTACTTC. Translating gives CASSPGSETQYF.